This T cell receptor beta chain came from a study of blood T cell repertoires in COVID-19. Study-wide context: Spain, Italy and the United States supplied samples that represented acute and convalescent COVID-19. Nucleic acid was either cDNA or gDNA, and it came from T cells, B-cell-depleted T cells, or PBMCs.

The CDR3 consists of 14 residues. The V gene end was trimmed by 3 bases and the J gene end by 5 bases; junction bases not matched to a gene: 5. Germline-derived CDR1 and CDR2 are KGHSH and LQKENI. The assay was immunoSEQ multiplex PCR, and TCRdb's table has in-frame clones only and misses some. The sample carries approximately 260,000 clones, about 91% recorded once. In assigning cohorts, the study relied on participant-reported clinical history. This rearrangement joins TRBV18 to TRBJ2-7, with 9 bases lining up with TRBD1. Sequenced input: PBMCs or T cells enriched from blood (not recorded which). The sequence came from a woman aged 40 to 50 with acute COVID-19. The chain's CDR3 is CASSPQGQGHEQYV. The CDR3 DNA follows: TGTGCCAGCTCACCCCAGGGACAGGGCCACGAGCAGTACGTC.